These 12 T cell receptor beta chains were all obtained from the same sample, sequenced in a study of neurological immune-mediated disorders. MiXCR was run by TCRdb on the 5' RACE reads, yielding one entry per CDR3 protein. The table lists roughly 19,000 distinct CDR3 sequences, approximately 15% of them singletons. The sequencing sample was made of PBMCs. These receptors all stem from a female donor with HTLV-1-associated myelopathy (HAM/TSP).

This clonotype was recorded at least ten times. The chain carries TRBV20-1 and TRBJ2-3; D possibly corresponds to TRBD2 (7 bases). The CDR3 is 14 residues long. The V end lost 3 bases, the J end lost 4 bases, and 14 bases lay between the germline ends. Germline CDR1 is DFQATT and CDR2 is SNEGSKA (reference sequence). The CDR3 nucleotides read TGCAGTGCTAGGGGGGGGGCGCACGCAGATACGCAGTATTTT. It yields the protein CSARGGAHADTQYF.

This clonotype has a count of ten or more. V gene TRBV29-1 combines with J gene TRBJ2-1; tentatively, D is TRBD1 (6 bases). CDR3 length equals 14 residues. The V end was cut by 3 bases, the J end by 7 bases, with 16 bases between. CDR1 is SQVTM, CDR2 ANQGSEA, per germline. CDR3 amino acids: CSVDHRELLNEQFF. CDR3 DNA: TGCAGCGTTGATCACAGGGAATTGCTAAATGAGCAGTTCTTC.

This clonotype was observed many times. The V and J genes are TRBV24-1 and TRBJ1-5; D ambiguous. CDR1 and CDR2 (germline): KGHDR, SFDVKD. The germline V and J ends were trimmed by 9 bases and 5 bases, with 13 bases remaining between them. CDR3 length: 13 residues. The CDR3 sequence: CATSDGDHQPQHF. CDR3 in DNA: TGTGCCACCTCAGACGGGGATCATCAGCCCCAGCATTTT.

This clonotype was recorded at least ten times. V and J are TRBV4-1 and TRBJ2-7; 8 nucleotides line up with TRBD1. This CDR3 spans 15 amino acids. Germline V lookup: CDR1 MGHRA, CDR2 YSYEKL. V dropped 2 bases and J dropped 3; count of bases not matched to a gene: 6. This CDR3 is CASSQRTGPNYEQYF. CDR3 DNA sequence: TGCGCCAGCAGCCAACGGACAGGGCCCAACTACGAGCAGTACTTC.

This clonotype was counted at least ten times. The chain couples TRBV4-1 to TRBJ1-3; D uncertain. Trimming took 2 bases from V and 0 from J, leaving 8 bases between them. CDR3 length equals 15 residues. Germline V gene sequence: CDR1 MGHRA, CDR2 YSYEKL. The CDR3 nucleotides are TGCGCCAGCAGCCAATATGAGGACTCTGGAAACACCATATATTTT. Translation gives CASSQYEDSGNTIYF.

This clonotype has more than one count but fewer than ten. The rearrangement links TRBV18 to TRBJ1-5; 8 bases match TRBD1. The length of the CDR3 is 14 residues. The junction had 6 bases not matched to a gene; V was cut back by 6 bases and J by 5 bases. CDR1 is KGHSH and CDR2 is LQKENI in the germline V gene. The CDR3 loop reads CASSQGQGHQPQHF. As DNA, the CDR3 is TGTGCCAGCTCCCAAGGACAGGGCCATCAGCCCCAGCATTTT.

This clonotype was counted many times. The DNA of the CDR3 is TGCAGTGCTAGAGCTGGTCGGGGAACGAACACCGGGGAGCTGTTTTTT. It yields the protein CSARAGRGTNTGELFF. This chain joins TRBV20-1 and TRBJ2-2; perhaps TRBD2 as D (5 bases). This CDR3 has 16 amino acids. With 1 base removed from V and 0 bases from J, the gap between germline ends came to 12 bases. CDR1 DFQATT and CDR2 SNEGSKA come from the germline V gene (reference sequence).

By frequency in the sample, this clonotype is medium-sized. The CDR3 nucleotides are TGCAGTGCTAGAGTCGGGACTAGCGGCTACAATGAGCAGTTCTTC. This codes for CSARVGTSGYNEQFF. The genes are TRBV20-1 and TRBJ2-1; TRBD2 agrees at 11 bases. The CDR3 is made up of 15 amino acids. From germline, CDR1 is DFQATT and CDR2 SNEGSKA (reference sequence). V trimming: 1 base; J trimming: 3 bases; junction bases outside the gene matches: 2.

This clonotype was seen repeatedly, ten times or more. In DNA form, the CDR3 reads TGTGCCAGCAGTCCAAGGACAGGACATAATTCACCCCTCCACTTT. As protein: CASSPRTGHNSPLHF. The chain carries TRBV12-3 or TRBV12-4 and TRBJ1-6; the match to TRBD1 covers 7 bases. CDR3 length: 15 residues. The junction had 6 bases not matched to a gene; V was cut back by 5 bases and J by 5 bases.

J is TRBJ2-1 and V is TRBV29-1; the match to TRBD1 covers 8 bases. Per the germline V gene, CDR1 is SQVTM and CDR2 is ANQGSEA. Unmatched junction bases numbered 3, after V lost 6 bases and J lost 5 bases. The CDR3 extends over 12 amino acids. The CDR3 DNA sequence: TGCAGCGTCTGGACAGGGCACAATGAGCAGTTCTTC. It codes for CSVWTGHNEQFF.

This clonotype was seen many times. V and J are TRBV6-1 and TRBJ2-2; D is undetermined. Germline CDR1 MNHNS, CDR2 SASEGT. V shed 3 bases and J shed 0 bases, with 8 bases lying between them. This CDR3 has 15 residues. The CDR3 region is CASSEAVANTGELFF. DNA for the CDR3: TGTGCCAGCAGTGAGGCAGTCGCGAACACCGGGGAGCTGTTTTTT.

This clonotype was detected many times. The chain links TRBV28 to TRBJ2-3; 11 nucleotides align to TRBD1. The germline CDR1 and CDR2 sequences are MDHEN and SYDVKM. This CDR3 contains 14 residues. V lost 7 bases and J lost 3; bases outside the gene matches: 3. CDR3 sequence: CASTGQGATDTQYF. The CDR3 nucleotides are TGTGCCAGCACCGGACAGGGGGCGACAGATACGCAGTATTTT.